The 17 T cell receptor beta chains presented below share a single source sample, sequenced in a study of cytomegalovirus exposure and HLA in healthy donors. A multiplex PCR was run with 60 Vbeta primers and 13 Jbeta primers. TCRdb keeps only in-frame clones here, not all; method: immunoSEQ multiplex PCR. This repertoire shows about 140,000 clones, 65% to 70% found once; its top ten account for about 1.5%. The specimen sequenced was PBMCs. Receptors originate from a human donor in good health.

The rearrangement uses TRBV5-1 and TRBJ2-5; TRBD2 matches at 9 bases. Germline CDR1 is SGHRS and CDR2 is YFSETQ. The CDR3 sequence is 14 residues long. The V and J ends lost 5 bases and 5 bases, in that order; junction bases with no gene match: 7. This CDR3 is CASRLAGGWETQYF. CDR3 nucleotides: TGCGCCAGCAGACTAGCGGGCGGGTGGGAGACCCAGTACTTC.

The gene calls are TRBV6-1 and TRBJ2-1, with 10 positions matching TRBD1. V lost 7 bases and J lost 7; bases outside the gene matches: 4. Germline lookup yields CDR1 MNHNS and CDR2 SASEGT. The CDR3 is made up of 13 amino acids. The CDR3 DNA reads as TGTGCCAGCACCCCGGGACAGGGGAATGAGCAGTTCTTC. It translates to CASTPGQGNEQFF.

The chain combines TRBV5-4 with TRBJ1-1; possibly TRBD1 for D (6 bases). CDR3 length equals 12 residues. Trimming cost V 1 base and J 8 bases, with 9 bases left between them. Germline CDR1 reads SGHNT; CDR2 reads YYREEE (reference sequence). The CDR3 DNA is TGTGCCAGCAGCTTGAGCAGGGGCGAAGCTTTCTTT. It encodes CASSLSRGEAFF. Variable domain in full (rest from reference TRBV5-4 and TRBJ1-1): ETGVTQSPTHLIKTRGQQVTLRCSSQSGHNTVSWYQQALGQGPQFIFQYYREEENGRGNFPPRFSGLQFPNYSSELNVNALELDDSALYLCASSLSRGEAFFGQGTRLTVV.

This chain connects TRBV7-9 to TRBJ2-3; D might be TRBD2 (7 bases). Looked up from germline, CDR1 is SEHNR and CDR2 is FQNEAQ (reference sequence). V dropped 2 bases and J dropped 3 bases, with 15 bases sitting between them. The CDR3 has 16 amino acids. The DNA for the CDR3 is TGTGCCAGCAGCTTACAAAGGGGGGGCGGAACAGATACGCAGTATTTT. As protein: CASSLQRGGGTDTQYF.

This clone came up a few times. The V call is TRBV5-1, the J call TRBJ1-1; D may be TRBD1 (6 bases). Trimming cost V 4 bases and J 1 base, with 14 bases left between them. The CDR3 covers 15 residues. CDR1 and CDR2 from the germline V gene are SGHRS and YFSETQ. The CDR3 region is CASSLGQGGNTEAFF. The DNA of the CDR3 is TGCGCCAGCAGCCTAGGACAAGGGGGGAACACTGAAGCTTTCTTT.

This chain connects TRBV9 to TRBJ2-7; 12 bases map to TRBD2. The CDR3 is 17 residues long. Germline assignment: CDR1 SGDLS and CDR2 YYNGEE. The V gene end was trimmed by 4 bases and the J gene end by 4 bases; junction bases not matched to a gene: 12. CDR3 nucleotides: TGTGCCAGCAGCACCAGACCTAGCGGGAGGGCAGGATACGAGCAGTACTTC. It yields the protein CASSTRPSGRAGYEQYF. The full variable domain, rest sourced from reference TRBV9 and TRBJ2-7, is DSGVTQTPKHLITATGQRVTLRCSPRSGDLSVYWYQQSLDQGLQFLIQYYNGEERAKGNILERFSAQQFPDLHSELNLSSLELGDSALYFCASSTRPSGRAGYEQYFGPGTRLTVT.

The CDR3 loop reads CASSLFQGMGTEAFF. CDR3 coding DNA: TGTGCCAGCAGTTTATTTCAGGGGATGGGCACTGAAGCTTTCTTT. This chain links TRBV28 with TRBJ1-1; D possibly corresponds to TRBD1 (6 bases). The CDR3 is 15 amino acids. Germline values: CDR1 MDHEN, CDR2 SYDVKM. The V gene lost 1 base and the J gene lost 4 bases, with 13 bases spanning the gap.

This clone has just a few counts. In DNA form, the CDR3 reads TGTGCCAGCACCTCAGAGACTAGCCCAAACAATGAGCAGTTCTTC. Protein product: CASTSETSPNNEQFF. The chain links TRBV2 to TRBJ2-1; 7 bases line up with TRBD2. J was trimmed by 5 bases and V by 7 bases; bases with no gene match: 11. CDR3 length: 15 amino acids. The germline V gene has CDR1 SNHLY and CDR2 FYNNEI. The full variable domain, rest sourced from reference TRBV2 and TRBJ2-1, is EPEVTQTPSHQVTQMGQEVILRCVPISNHLYFYWYRQILGQKVEFLVSFYNNEISEKSEIFDDQFSVERPDGSNFTLKIRSTKLEDSAMYFCASTSETSPNNEQFFGPGTRLTVL.

The rearrangement links TRBV5-1 to TRBJ2-1; tentative D call: TRBD1 (5 bases). Per germline, CDR1 SGHRS and CDR2 YFSETQ. The CDR3 consists of 14 residues. With 4 bases removed from V and 5 bases from J, the gap between germline ends came to 13 bases. In nucleotides, the CDR3 is TGCGCCAGCAGCATCCTCTTACAGGACAATGAGCAGTTCTTC. Amino acids: CASSILLQDNEQFF.

The rearrangement links TRBV6-5 to TRBJ2-5; 8 nucleotides line up with TRBD1. TRBJ2-7 explains the end of the DNA better; the J call may be wrong. The V gene's germline CDR1 is MNHEY and CDR2 SVGAGI. The length of the CDR3 is 16 residues. CDR3 sequence reads: CASSSRRDRRSYEQYF. DNA for the CDR3: TGTGCCAGCAGTTCACGCCGGGACAGGCGCTCCTACGAGCAGTACTTC.

The sample holds a few counts of this clone. The chain is built from TRBV7-2 and TRBJ1-1; 7 nucleotides match TRBD1. The CDR3 has 14 amino acids. Trimming cost V 5 bases and J 4 bases; bases outside gene matches: 7. Germline values: CDR1 SGHTA, CDR2 FQGNSA. The CDR3 reads CASSPNRGSTEAFF. CDR3 DNA sequence: TGTGCCAGCAGCCCCAACAGGGGCAGCACTGAAGCTTTCTTT.

The chain combines TRBV28 with TRBJ1-5; TRBD1 might be the D (5 bases). Looked up from germline, CDR1 is MDHEN and CDR2 is SYDVKM. V shed 5 bases and J shed 2 bases, with 13 bases lying between them. This CDR3 contains 15 residues. The CDR3 DNA sequence: TGTGCCAGCAGTGGGGCCGGATCGGGCAATCAGCCCCAGCATTTT. Translating gives CASSGAGSGNQPQHF.

This rearrangement joins TRBV5-6 to TRBJ2-1, with 10 bases lining up with TRBD2. The CDR3 runs 15 residues. Germline-derived CDR1 and CDR2 are SGHDT and YYEEEE. J lost 4 bases, V lost 4 bases, and 5 bases had no gene match. CDR3 coding DNA: TGTGCCAGCAGCACGGGACTAGCGATGTACAATGAGCAGTTCTTC. Its protein product is CASSTGLAMYNEQFF.

The chain combines TRBV5-1 with TRBJ2-1; 13 bases line up with TRBD2. V shed 4 bases and J 6 bases; nucleotides not matched to a gene: 4. CDR3 length equals 15 residues. Per germline, CDR1 SGHRS and CDR2 YFSETQ. CDR3 coding DNA: TGCGCCAGCAGCACCGGGACTAGCGGGATCAATGAGCAGTTCTTC. Translation gives CASSTGTSGINEQFF.

J is TRBJ2-1 and V is TRBV27, with D possibly being TRBD1 (6 bases). V lost 1 base and J lost 4, with 8 bases in between. CDR1 is MNHEY, CDR2 SMNVEV, per germline (reference sequence). This CDR3 has 14 residues. As DNA, the CDR3 is TGTGCCAGCAGTTTATTCGGGACATACAATGAGCAGTTCTTC. This gives the protein CASSLFGTYNEQFF.

The CDR3 DNA sequence: TGCGCCAGCAGCCAAGGAGGTCTTCCGGGTCCTAATTCACCCCTCCACTTT. Amino acids: CASSQGGLPGPNSPLHF. The genes are TRBV4-1 and TRBJ1-6; D is undetermined. The V and J ends lost 1 base and 6 bases respectively, with 16 bases between them. CDR1 MGHRA and CDR2 YSYEKL come from the germline V gene. CDR3 length: 17 residues.

The chain combines TRBV11-2 with TRBJ1-3; TRBD1 is a possible D gene (6 bases). The ends were cut back, 2 bases at V and 4 bases at J, with 9 bases in the middle. The CDR3 spans 14 residues. Per germline, CDR1 SGHAT and CDR2 FQNNGV. CDR3 nucleotide sequence: TGTGCCAGCAGCTTATCTCAGGGGGGAAACACCATATATTTT. Its protein product is CASSLSQGGNTIYF. The whole variable domain, remainder taken from reference TRBV11-2 and TRBJ1-3, is EAGVAQSPRYKIIEKRQSVAFWCNPISGHATLYWYQQILGQGPKLLIQFQNNGVVDDSQLPKDRFSAERLKGVDSTLKIQPAKLEDSAVYLCASSLSQGGNTIYFGEGSWLTVV.